The clone carrying this T cell receptor (beta chain) was seen ten or more times. Its target is unknown. This record belongs to a study of early T cells in non-severe SARS-CoV-2 infection. Turning to the study itself: Investigators sequenced bulk RNA drawn from unsorted whole blood, and chains remained unpaired.

Molecules of cDNA were individually given unique molecular identifiers that were attached to them. TCRdb reprocessed the 5' RACE reads via MiXCR and lists one record per CDR3 protein. Of roughly 60,000 distinct CDR3 sequences listed, approximately 7.7% are singletons. The CDR3 has 14 residues. Germline V gene sequence: CDR1 SGHTA, CDR2 FQGTGA. V gave up 5 bases and J gave up 8 bases, with 15 bases separating them. Study-wide findings and caveats: Matching against VDJdb likely underestimated virus-specific expansions, favoring anti-spike CD8.

The chain combines TRBV7-3 with TRBJ1-4; tentative D call: TRBD1 (6 bases). Sequenced material: whole blood. The receptor's source is an adult who was a healthcare worker with PCR-confirmed SARS-CoV-2 infection or an uninfected control (not recorded which). Written as DNA, the CDR3 is TGTGCCAGCAGCCCTACTCCGGACAGCGAAAAACTGTTTTTT. Its protein product is CASSPTPDSEKLFF. The full variable domain, its missing parts supplied by reference TRBV7-3 and TRBJ1-4, is GAGVSQTPSNKVTEKGKYVELRCDPISGHTALYWYRQSLGQGPEFLIYFQGTGAADDSGLPNDRFFAVRPEGSVSTLKIQRTERGDSAVYLCASSPTPDSEKLFFGSGTQLSVL.